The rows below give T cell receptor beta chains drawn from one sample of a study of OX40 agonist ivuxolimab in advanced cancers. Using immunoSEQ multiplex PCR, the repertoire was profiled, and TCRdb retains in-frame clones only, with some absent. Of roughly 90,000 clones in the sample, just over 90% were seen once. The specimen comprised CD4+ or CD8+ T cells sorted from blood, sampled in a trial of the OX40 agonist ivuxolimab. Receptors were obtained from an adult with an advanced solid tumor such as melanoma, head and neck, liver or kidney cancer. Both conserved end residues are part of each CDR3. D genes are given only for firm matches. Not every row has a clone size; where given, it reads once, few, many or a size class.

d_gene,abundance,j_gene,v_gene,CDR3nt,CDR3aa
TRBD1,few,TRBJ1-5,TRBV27,TGTGCCAGCAGTCAAGGACAGGGATTTAGCAATCAGCCCCAGCATTTT,CASSQGQGFSNQPQHF
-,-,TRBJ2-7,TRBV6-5,TGTGCCAGCAGTTACTCTGACAGCTACGAGCAGTACTTC,CASSYSDSYEQYF
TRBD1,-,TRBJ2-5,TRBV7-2,TGTGCCAGCAGCCCAGGACAGGTGCAAGAGACCCAGTACTTC,CASSPGQVQETQYF
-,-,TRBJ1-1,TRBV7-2,TGTGCCAGCAGCCCTCGGATCACGGGGCTGAACACTGAAGCTTTCTTT,CASSPRITGLNTEAFF
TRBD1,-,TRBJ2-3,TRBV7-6,TGTGCCAGCAGGCAACTTCCGGGACAGGGTAACCGCCTTCCAGATACGCAGTATTTT,CASRQLPGQGNRLPDTQYF
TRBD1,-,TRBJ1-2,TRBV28,TGTGCCAGCAGTTTAGAAGCGCAGGGGGGGCCTGGCTACACCTTC,CASSLEAQGGPGYTF
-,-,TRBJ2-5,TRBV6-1,TGTGCCAGCAGTCTCCTCGGGGTCCAAGAGACCCAGTACTTC,CASSLLGVQETQYF
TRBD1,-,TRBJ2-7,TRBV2,TGTGCCAGCAGACCACCCGGGGACAGGGGTCTTAACGAGCAGTACTTC,CASRPPGDRGLNEQYF
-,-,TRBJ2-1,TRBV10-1,TGCGCCAGCAGCGGGGGAAGCTCCTACAATGAGCAGTTCTTC,CASSGGSSYNEQFF
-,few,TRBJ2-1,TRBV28,TGTGCCAGCACCCACGGTGGGGCCGACGGGGGTGAGCAGTTCTTC,CASTHGGADGGEQFF
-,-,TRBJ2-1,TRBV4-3,TGCGCCAGCAGCCAATGGAAACCCCAACTCAGACAGAGGGGTAGGAATGAGCAGTTCTTC,CASSQWKPQLRQRGRNEQFF
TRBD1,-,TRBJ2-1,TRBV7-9,TGTGCCAGCAGCGCCAAGACAGGGTACAATGAGCAGTTCTTC,CASSAKTGYNEQFF
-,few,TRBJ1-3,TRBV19,TGTGCCAGTAGTTCACAGGGCGCCGGAAACACCATATATTTT,CASSSQGAGNTIYF
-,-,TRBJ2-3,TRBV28,TGTGCCAGCAGACTCCAGGGGCCGGGCACAGATACGCAGTATTTT,CASRLQGPGTDTQYF
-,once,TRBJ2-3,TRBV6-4,TGTGCCAGCAGTGATTCTGGCGGCGTCGATACGCAGTATTTT,CASSDSGGVDTQYF
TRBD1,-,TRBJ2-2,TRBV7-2,TGTGCCAGCAGCTCTTTTGACAGGGGGGAGTTACGCACCGGGGAGCTGTTTTTT,CASSSFDRGELRTGELFF
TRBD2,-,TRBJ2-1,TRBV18,TGTGCCAGCTCACCACCGAATTTGCGCGGGGGGGCATACAATGAGCAGTTCTTC,CASSPPNLRGGAYNEQFF
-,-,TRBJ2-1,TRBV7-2,TGTGCCAGCAGCTTAGGGTGGGGCACCTACAATGAGCAGTTCTTC,CASSLGWGTYNEQFF
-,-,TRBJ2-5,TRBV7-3,TGTGCCAGCAGCACCGTATCCGGGGAGACCCAGTACTTC,CASSTVSGETQYF
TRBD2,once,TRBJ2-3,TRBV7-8,TGTGCCAGCAGCTTTCTAGCGGGGGGCGGAGATACGCAGTATTTT,CASSFLAGGGDTQYF
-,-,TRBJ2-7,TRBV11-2,TGTGCCAGCAGCCCTAACAGGGTCGAGCAGTACTTC,CASSPNRVEQYF
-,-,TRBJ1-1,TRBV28,TGTGCCAGCAGTTCTGGAGGGGGGGTGATCACTGAAGCTTTCTTT,CASSSGGGVITEAFF
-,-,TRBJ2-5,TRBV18,TGTGCCAGCTCACCCTTACAGGGAGATCAAGAGACCCAGTACTTC,CASSPLQGDQETQYF
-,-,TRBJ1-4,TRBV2,TGTGCCGGGACCCGGGACGGTGCAACTAATGAAAAACTGTTTTTT,CAGTRDGATNEKLFF
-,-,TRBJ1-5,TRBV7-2,TGTGCCAGCAGTTCGCCCGGGACACCTTCAGCCCAGCATTTT,CASSSPGTPSAQHF
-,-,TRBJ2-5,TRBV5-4,TGTGCCAGCAGCCCGACGGGTAATTACGTCGAGACCCAGTACTTC,CASSPTGNYVETQYF
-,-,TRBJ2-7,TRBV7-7,TGTGCCAGCAGCCCTGGACAGCAATACGAGCAGTACTTC,CASSPGQQYEQYF
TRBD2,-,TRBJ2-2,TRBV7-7,TGTGCCAGCAGCTTTGGTCTAGCGGGGACCACCGGGGAGCTGTTTTTT,CASSFGLAGTTGELFF
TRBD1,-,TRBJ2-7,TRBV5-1,TGCGCCAGCAGGCACGGGACAGGAGCGTACGAGCAGTACTTC,CASRHGTGAYEQYF
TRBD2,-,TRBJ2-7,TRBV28,TGTGCCAGCAGCGACCCCGGGACTACTTCCTACGAGCAGTACTTC,CASSDPGTTSYEQYF
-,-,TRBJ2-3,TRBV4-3,TGCGCCAGCAGCCACCCCAGCACAGATACGCAGTATTTT,CASSHPSTDTQYF
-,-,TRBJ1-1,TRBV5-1,TGCGCCAGCCAGACAGACTGGAACACTGAAGCTTTCTTT,CASQTDWNTEAFF
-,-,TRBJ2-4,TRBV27,TGTGCCAGCAGCCCGGAGGGAACTTTCCCAGGCGCCAAAAACATTCAGTACTTC,CASSPEGTFPGAKNIQYF
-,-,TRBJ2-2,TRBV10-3,TGTGCCATCAGTCGGGCAGGAGAGAACACCGGGGAGCTGTTTTTT,CAISRAGENTGELFF
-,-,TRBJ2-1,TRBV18,TGTGCCAGCTCACCGTACAGGGTCGGTGAGCAGTTCTTC,CASSPYRVGEQFF
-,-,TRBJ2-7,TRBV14,TGTGCCAGCAGCCAAGGGCTAGCGAGCTCCTACGAGCAGTACTTC,CASSQGLASSYEQYF
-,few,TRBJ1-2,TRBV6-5,TGTGCCACCAACCCCCCCGGTAGCTATGGCTACACCTTC,CATNPPGSYGYTF
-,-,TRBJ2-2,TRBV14,TGTGCCAGCAGCCAAGCCATTTCGTACGGGGAGCTGTTTTTT,CASSQAISYGELFF
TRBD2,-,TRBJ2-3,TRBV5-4,TGTGCCAGCAGCTTGGGTGGGGCGGGGGGAGGCACAGATACGCAGTATTTT,CASSLGGAGGGTDTQYF
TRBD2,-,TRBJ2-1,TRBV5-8,TGTGCCAGCAGCCGGGGGGACCGTTACAATGAGCAGTTCTTC,CASSRGDRYNEQFF
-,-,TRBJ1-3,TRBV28,TGTGCCAGCAGCCCGACAGGTCCGGCGGGAAACACCATATATTTT,CASSPTGPAGNTIYF
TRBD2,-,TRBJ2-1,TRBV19,TGTGCCAGGGCACTAGCGGGAGGGCCAGATGAGCAGTTCTTC,CARALAGGPDEQFF
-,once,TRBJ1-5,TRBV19,TGTGCCAGTAGTATTGGACGGCAGAATAGCAATCAGCCCCAGCATTTT,CASSIGRQNSNQPQHF
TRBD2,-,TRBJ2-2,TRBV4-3,TGCGCCAGCAGCCAAGAGGGGAGGGTAACGGTCGGGGAGCTGTTTTTT,CASSQEGRVTVGELFF
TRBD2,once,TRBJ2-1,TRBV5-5,TGTGCCAGCAGCCAGCCGGGTAGCGGGAGCTCCTACAATGAGCAGTTCTTC,CASSQPGSGSSYNEQFF
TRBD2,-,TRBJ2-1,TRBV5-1,TGCGCCAGCAGCTTGGGATTCGGGACTAGCGGGGGAGCTAAGCAGTTCTTC,CASSLGFGTSGGAKQFF
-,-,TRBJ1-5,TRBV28,TGTGCCAGCAGTCCTGAAAATTATAAGCCCCAGCATTTT,CASSPENYKPQHF
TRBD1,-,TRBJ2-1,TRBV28,TGTGCCAGCAGTCCCGTGACAGGGCGAGCCTCCTACAATGAGCAGTTCTTC,CASSPVTGRASYNEQFF
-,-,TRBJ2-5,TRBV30,TGTGCCTGGAGTGTAGGATGGGGGCAGGGGCAAGAGACCCAGTACTTC,CAWSVGWGQGQETQYF
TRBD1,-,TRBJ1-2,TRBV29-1,TGCAGCGTTGTGTCACCGGGACAGAAAGGAGAATATGGCTACACCTTC,CSVVSPGQKGEYGYTF